Given below is one T cell receptor beta chain in context. The data are from a study of radiotherapy plus CTLA-4 blockade in lung cancer. Some clones are missing from TCRdb's copy, which holds only in-frame ones; the method was immunoSEQ multiplex PCR. The table shows roughly 92,000 clones, with 75% to 90% occurring only once. The V and J ends lost 3 bases and 14 bases respectively, with 16 bases between them. CDR1 MGHRA and CDR2 YSYEKL come from the germline V gene. The CDR3 covers 12 residues. Sequencing was performed on peripheral blood, taken from a patient treated with radiotherapy plus ipilimumab. The receptor was derived from a human donor with non-small cell lung cancer who had a partial response to radiotherapy plus ipilimumab. V gene TRBV4-1 combines with J gene TRBJ1-1, with a tentative D call TRBD1 (6 bases). The CDR3 reads CASSHPGGPCFF. The CDR3 region has the DNA TGCGCCAGCAGCCACCCCGGGGGGCCGTGCTTCTTT.